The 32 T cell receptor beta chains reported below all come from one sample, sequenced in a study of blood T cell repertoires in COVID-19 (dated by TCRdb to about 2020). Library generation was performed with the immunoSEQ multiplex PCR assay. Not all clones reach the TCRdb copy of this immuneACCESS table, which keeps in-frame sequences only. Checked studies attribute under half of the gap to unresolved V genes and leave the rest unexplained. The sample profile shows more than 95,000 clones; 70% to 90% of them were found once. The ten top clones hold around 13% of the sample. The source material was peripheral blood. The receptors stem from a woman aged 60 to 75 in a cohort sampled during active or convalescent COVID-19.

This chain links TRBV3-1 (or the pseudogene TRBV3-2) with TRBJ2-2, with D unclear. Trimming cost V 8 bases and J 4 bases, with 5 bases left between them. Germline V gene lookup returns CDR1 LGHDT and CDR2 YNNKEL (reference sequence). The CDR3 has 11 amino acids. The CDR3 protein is CASGLTGELFF. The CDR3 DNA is TGTGCCAGCGGGCTCACCGGGGAGCTGTTTTTT.

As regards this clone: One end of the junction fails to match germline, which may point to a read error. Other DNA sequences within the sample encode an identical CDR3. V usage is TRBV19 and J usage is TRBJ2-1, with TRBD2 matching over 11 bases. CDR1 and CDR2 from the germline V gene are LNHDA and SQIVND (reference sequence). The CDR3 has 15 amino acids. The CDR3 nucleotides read TGTGCCAGTAGCATAGGACTAGCGGGCTACAATGAGCAGTTCTTC. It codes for CASSIGLAGYNEQFF.

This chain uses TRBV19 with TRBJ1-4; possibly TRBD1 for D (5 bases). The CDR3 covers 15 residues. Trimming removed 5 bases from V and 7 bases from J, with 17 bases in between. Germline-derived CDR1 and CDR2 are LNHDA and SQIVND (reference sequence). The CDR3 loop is CASSGDRNPGEKLFF. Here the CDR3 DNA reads TGTGCCAGTAGTGGAGACAGAAACCCCGGTGAAAAACTGTTTTTT.

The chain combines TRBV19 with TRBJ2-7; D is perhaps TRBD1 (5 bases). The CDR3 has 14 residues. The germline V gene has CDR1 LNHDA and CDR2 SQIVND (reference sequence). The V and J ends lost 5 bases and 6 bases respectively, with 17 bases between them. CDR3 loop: CASSPLGRAREQYF. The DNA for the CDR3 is TGTGCCAGTAGTCCTCTGGGCAGGGCCCGCGAGCAGTACTTC.

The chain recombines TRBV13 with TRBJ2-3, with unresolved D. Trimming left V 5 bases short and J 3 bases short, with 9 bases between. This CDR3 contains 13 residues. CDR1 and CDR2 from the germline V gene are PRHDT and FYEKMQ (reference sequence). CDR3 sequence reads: CASSLLGTDTQYF. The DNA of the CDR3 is TGTGCCAGCAGCCTCCTCGGGACAGATACGCAGTATTTT.

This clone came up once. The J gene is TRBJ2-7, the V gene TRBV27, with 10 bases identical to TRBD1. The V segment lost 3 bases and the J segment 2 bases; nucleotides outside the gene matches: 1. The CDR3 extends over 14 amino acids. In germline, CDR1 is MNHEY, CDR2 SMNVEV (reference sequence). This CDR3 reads CASSFGTGAYEQYF. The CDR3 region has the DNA TGTGCCAGCAGTTTCGGGACAGGGGCCTACGAGCAGTACTTC.

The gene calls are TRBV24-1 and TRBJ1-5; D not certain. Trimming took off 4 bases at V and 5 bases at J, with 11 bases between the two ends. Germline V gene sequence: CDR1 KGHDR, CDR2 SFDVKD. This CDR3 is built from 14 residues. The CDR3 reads CATSDRGSYQPQHF. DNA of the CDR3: TGTGCCACCAGTGACCGGGGATCTTATCAGCCCCAGCATTTT.

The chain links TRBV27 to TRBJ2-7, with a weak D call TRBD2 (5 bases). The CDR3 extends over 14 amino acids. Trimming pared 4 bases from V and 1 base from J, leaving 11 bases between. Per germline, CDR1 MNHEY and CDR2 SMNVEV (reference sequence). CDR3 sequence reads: CASSSFAGSYEQYF. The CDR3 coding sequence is TGTGCCAGCAGTTCCTTTGCGGGTTCCTACGAGCAGTACTTC.

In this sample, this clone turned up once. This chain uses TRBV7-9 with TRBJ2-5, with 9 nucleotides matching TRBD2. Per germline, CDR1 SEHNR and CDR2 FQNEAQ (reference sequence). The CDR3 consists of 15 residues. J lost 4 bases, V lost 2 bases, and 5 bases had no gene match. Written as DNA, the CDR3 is TGTGCCAGCAGCTTACCAGCGGGAGGAAGAGAGACCCAGTACTTC. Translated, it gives CASSLPAGGRETQYF. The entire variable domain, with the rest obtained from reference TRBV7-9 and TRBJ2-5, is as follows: DTGVSQNPRHKITKRGQNVTFRCDPISEHNRLYWYRQTLGQGPEFLTYFQNEAQLEKSRLLSDRFSAERPKGSFSTLEIQRTEQGDSAMYLCASSLPAGGRETQYFGPGTRLLVL.

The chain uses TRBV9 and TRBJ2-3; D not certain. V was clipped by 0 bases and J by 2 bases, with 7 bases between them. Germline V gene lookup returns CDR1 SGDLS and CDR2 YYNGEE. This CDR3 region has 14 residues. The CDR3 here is CASSVAESTDTQYF. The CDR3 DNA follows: TGTGCCAGCAGCGTAGCGGAGTCCACAGATACGCAGTATTTT.

The CDR3 sequence: CASSPQGATNEKLFF. The CDR3, as DNA: TGTGCCAGCTCACCCCAAGGGGCAACTAATGAAAAACTGTTTTTT. The chain recombines TRBV18 with TRBJ1-4, with a tentative D call TRBD1 (5 bases). The V end lost 3 bases, the J end lost 0 bases, and 8 bases lay between the germline ends. CDR3 size: 15 residues. Germline values: CDR1 KGHSH, CDR2 LQKENI.

The chain's CDR3 is CASSLVLEQTEAFF. DNA for the CDR3: TGCGCCAGCAGCTTGGTGTTGGAACAGACTGAAGCTTTCTTT. The V and J genes are TRBV5-1 and TRBJ1-1, with D unresolved. The CDR3 extends over 14 amino acids. V lost 0 bases, J lost 5 bases, and 11 bases lay in between. Per the germline V gene, CDR1 is SGHRS and CDR2 is YFSETQ.

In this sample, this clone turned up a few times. CDR3 nucleotide sequence: TGTGCCAGCAGCCAAGATGGGGGGTATTCTACGGATACGCAGTATTTT. Translated: CASSQDGGYSTDTQYF. The V gene is TRBV14, the J gene TRBJ2-3, with D perhaps TRBD2 (6 bases). The V and J ends lost 0 bases and 6 bases respectively, with 16 bases between them. The CDR3 loop spans 16 amino acids. CDR1 SGHDN and CDR2 FVKESK come from the germline V gene.

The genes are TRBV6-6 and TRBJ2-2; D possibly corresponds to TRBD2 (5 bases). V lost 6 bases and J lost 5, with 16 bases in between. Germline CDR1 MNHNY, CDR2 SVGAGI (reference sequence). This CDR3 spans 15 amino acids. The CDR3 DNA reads TGTGCCAGCAGCCCTCGCCAGCGGAGGACCGGGGAGCTGTTTTTT. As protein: CASSPRQRRTGELFF.

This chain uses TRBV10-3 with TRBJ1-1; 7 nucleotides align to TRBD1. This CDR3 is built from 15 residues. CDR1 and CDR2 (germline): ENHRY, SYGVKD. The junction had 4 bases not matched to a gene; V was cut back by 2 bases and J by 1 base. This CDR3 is CAISEADRTNTEAFF. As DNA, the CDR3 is TGTGCCATCAGTGAGGCGGACAGGACGAACACTGAAGCTTTCTTT.

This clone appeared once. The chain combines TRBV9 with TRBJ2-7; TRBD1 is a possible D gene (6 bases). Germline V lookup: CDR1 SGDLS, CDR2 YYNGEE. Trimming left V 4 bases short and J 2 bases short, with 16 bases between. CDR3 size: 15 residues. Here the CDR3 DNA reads TGTGCCAGCAGCCCCCGGACAGAGTTTACCTACGAGCAGTACTTC. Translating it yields CASSPRTEFTYEQYF.

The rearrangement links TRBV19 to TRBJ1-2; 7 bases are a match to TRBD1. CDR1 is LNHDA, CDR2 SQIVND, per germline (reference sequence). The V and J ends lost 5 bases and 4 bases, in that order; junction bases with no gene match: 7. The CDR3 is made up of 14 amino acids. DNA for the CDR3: TGTGCCAGTAGTGTCGGACAGGCTATCTATGGCTACACCTTC. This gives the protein CASSVGQAIYGYTF.

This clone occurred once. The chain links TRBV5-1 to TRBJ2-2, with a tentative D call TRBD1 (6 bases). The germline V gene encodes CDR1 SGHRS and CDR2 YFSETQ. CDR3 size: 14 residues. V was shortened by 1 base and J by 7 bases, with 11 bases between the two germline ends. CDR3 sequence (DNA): TGCGCCAGCAGCTTGCCAGGGGCCTACGGGGAGCTGTTTTTT. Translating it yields CASSLPGAYGELFF.

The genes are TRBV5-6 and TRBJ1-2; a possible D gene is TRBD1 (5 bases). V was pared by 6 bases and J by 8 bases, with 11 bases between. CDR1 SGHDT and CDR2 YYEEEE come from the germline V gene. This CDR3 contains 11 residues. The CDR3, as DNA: TGTGCCAGCAATGGGGCTGGCGGCTACACCTTC. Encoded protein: CASNGAGGYTF.

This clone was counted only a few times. The CDR3 sequence is CAISEGGGNQPQHF. The CDR3 DNA reads as TGTGCCATCAGTGAAGGCGGGGGCAATCAGCCCCAGCATTTT. The rearrangement joins TRBV10-3 to TRBJ1-5; D gene ambiguous. The CDR3 totals 14 residues. Germline V gene lookup returns CDR1 ENHRY and CDR2 SYGVKD. V lost 3 bases to trimming and J lost 2 bases, with 8 bases between them.

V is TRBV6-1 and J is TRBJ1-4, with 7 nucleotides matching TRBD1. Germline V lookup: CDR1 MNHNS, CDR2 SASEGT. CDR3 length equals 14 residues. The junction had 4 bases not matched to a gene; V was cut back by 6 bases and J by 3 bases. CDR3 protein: CASRDRVSNEKLFF. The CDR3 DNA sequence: TGTGCCAGCAGAGACAGGGTATCTAATGAAAAACTGTTTTTT.

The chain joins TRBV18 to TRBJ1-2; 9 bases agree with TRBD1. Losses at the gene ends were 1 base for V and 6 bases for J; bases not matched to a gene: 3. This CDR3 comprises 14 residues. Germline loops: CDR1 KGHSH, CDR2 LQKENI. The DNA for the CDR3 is TGTGCCAGCTCACCACTCACAGGGGGCCATGGCTACACCTTC. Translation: CASSPLTGGHGYTF.

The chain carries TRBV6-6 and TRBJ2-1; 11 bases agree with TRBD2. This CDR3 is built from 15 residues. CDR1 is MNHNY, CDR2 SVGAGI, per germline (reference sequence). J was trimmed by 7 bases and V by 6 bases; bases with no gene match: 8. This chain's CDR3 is CASRPGTSGGNEQFF. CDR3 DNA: TGTGCCAGCAGGCCCGGGACTAGCGGCGGTAATGAGCAGTTCTTC.

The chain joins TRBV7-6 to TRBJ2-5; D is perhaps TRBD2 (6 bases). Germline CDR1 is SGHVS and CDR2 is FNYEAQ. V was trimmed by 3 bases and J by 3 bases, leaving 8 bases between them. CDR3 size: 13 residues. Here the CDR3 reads CASSLGGEETQYF. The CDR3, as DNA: TGTGCCAGCAGCTTGGGAGGCGAAGAGACCCAGTACTTC.

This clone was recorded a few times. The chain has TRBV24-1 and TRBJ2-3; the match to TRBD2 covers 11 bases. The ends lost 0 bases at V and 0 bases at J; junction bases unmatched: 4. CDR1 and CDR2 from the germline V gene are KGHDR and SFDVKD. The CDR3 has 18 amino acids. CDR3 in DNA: TGTGCCACCAGTGATTTGGGGACTAGCGGATTCAGCACAGATACGCAGTATTTT. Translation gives CATSDLGTSGFSTDTQYF.

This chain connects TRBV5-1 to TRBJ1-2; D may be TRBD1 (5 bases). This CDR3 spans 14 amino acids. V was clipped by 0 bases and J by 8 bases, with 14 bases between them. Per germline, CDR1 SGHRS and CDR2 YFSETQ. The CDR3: CASSLESGTKGYTF. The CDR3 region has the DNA TGCGCCAGCAGCTTGGAATCGGGGACTAAGGGCTACACCTTC.

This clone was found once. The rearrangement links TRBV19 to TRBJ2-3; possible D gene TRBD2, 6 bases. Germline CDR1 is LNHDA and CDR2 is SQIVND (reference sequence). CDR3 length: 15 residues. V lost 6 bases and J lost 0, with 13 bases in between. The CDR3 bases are TGTGCCAGTAGCAGTACCGGGACTAGCACAGATACGCAGTATTTT. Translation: CASSSTGTSTDTQYF.

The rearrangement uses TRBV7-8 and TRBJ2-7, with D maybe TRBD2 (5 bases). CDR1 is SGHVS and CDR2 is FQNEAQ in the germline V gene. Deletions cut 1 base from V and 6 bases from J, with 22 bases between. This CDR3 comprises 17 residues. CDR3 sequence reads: CASSLEPRVAAGGEQYF. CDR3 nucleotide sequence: TGTGCCAGCAGCTTAGAGCCCCGGGTCGCAGCAGGAGGCGAGCAGTACTTC.

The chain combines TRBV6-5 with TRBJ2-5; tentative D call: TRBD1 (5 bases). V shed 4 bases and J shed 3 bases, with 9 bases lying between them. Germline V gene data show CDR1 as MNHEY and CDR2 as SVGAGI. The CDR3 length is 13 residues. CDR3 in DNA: TGTGCCAGCAGTTCGAGACAGAAAGAGACCCAGTACTTC. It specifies CASSSRQKETQYF.

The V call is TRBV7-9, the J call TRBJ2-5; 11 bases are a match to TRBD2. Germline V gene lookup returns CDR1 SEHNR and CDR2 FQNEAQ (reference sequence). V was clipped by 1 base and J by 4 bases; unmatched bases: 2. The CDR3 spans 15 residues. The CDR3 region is CASSLVAGGRETQYF. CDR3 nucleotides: TGTGCCAGCAGCTTAGTAGCGGGAGGGCGAGAGACCCAGTACTTC.

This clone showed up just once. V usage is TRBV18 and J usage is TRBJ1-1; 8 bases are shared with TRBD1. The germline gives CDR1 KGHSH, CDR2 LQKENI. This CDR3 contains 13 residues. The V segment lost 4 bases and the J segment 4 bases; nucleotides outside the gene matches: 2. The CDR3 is CASSRTGGTEAFF. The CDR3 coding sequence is TGTGCCAGCTCACGAACAGGGGGCACTGAAGCTTTCTTT.

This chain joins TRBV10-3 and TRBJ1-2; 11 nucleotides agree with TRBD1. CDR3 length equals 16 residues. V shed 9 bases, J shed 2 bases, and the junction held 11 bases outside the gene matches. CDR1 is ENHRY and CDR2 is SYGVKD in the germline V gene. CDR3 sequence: CAIAGGQGVSNYGYTF. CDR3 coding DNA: TGTGCCATAGCCGGGGGACAGGGGGTTTCGAACTATGGCTACACCTTC.